These 4 T cell receptor beta chains share one sample of origin, sequenced in a study of blood T cell repertoires in COVID-19. This table comes from immunoSEQ multiplex PCR, and its TCRdb copy is limited to in-frame clones, with some not included. The sample lists about 130,000 clones; around 86% were seen once. Sequencing was done on a sample of PBMCs or T cells enriched from blood (not recorded which). All receptors come from a man aged 25 to 40 who had recovered from COVID-19.

The chain employs TRBV5-1 and TRBJ2-7; TRBD1 agrees at 10 bases. V lost 4 bases, J lost 2 bases, and 3 bases stayed unmatched. This CDR3 contains 14 residues. The germline V gene has CDR1 SGHRS and CDR2 YFSETQ. The CDR3 is CASSPGQGAYEQYV. The CDR3 DNA reads TGCGCCAGCAGCCCTGGACAGGGGGCCTACGAGCAGTACGTC.

V gene TRBV29-1 combines with J gene TRBJ2-3, with TRBD2 as a possible D gene (6 bases). Germline assignment: CDR1 SQVTM and CDR2 ANQGSEA. There are 15 residues in the CDR3. Trimming stripped 0 bases from V and 1 base from J, with 11 bases between. DNA for the CDR3: TGCAGCGTTGAAGAGTCGGGGGACGGCACAGATACGCAGTATTTT. Translating gives CSVEESGDGTDTQYF.

V usage is TRBV29-1 and J usage is TRBJ2-3; 7 nucleotides match TRBD2. The CDR3 spans 15 residues. The V gene's germline CDR1 is SQVTM and CDR2 ANQGSEA. V was clipped by 6 bases and J by 4 bases; unmatched bases: 13. In nucleotides, the CDR3 is TGCAGCGTAAAAGGGAGGGTCCCCCGTCCAGATACGCAGTATTTT. It is translated as CSVKGRVPRPDTQYF.

The chain is built from TRBV2 and TRBJ2-1; 9 positions agree with TRBD2. There are 15 residues in the CDR3. The germline gives CDR1 SNHLY, CDR2 FYNNEI. The ends lost 6 bases at V and 7 bases at J; junction bases unmatched: 10. Here the CDR3 DNA reads TGTGCCAGCAGGGCGCGGGGGGGCCCGGAAAATGAGCAGTTCTTC. Translating gives CASRARGGPENEQFF. Filled out from reference TRBV2 and TRBJ2-1, the complete variable domain reads EPEVTQTPSHQVTQMGQEVILRCVPISNHLYFYWYRQILGQKVEFLVSFYNNEISEKSEIFDDQFSVERPDGSNFTLKIRSTKLEDSAMYFCASRARGGPENEQFFGPGTRLTVL.